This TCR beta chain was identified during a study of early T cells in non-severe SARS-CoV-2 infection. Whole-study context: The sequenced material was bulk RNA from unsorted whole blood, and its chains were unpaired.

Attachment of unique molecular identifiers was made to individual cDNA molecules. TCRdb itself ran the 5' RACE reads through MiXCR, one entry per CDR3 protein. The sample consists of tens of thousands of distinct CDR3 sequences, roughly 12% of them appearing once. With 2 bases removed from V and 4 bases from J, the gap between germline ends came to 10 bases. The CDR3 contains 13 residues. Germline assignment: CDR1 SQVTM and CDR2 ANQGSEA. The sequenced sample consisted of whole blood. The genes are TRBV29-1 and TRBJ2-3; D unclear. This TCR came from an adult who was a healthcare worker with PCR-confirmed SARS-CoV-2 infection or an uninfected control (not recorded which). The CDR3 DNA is TGCAGCGTTGAATCCAGGTTTGCAGATACGCAGTATTTT. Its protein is CSVESRFADTQYF.